The 17 T cell receptor beta chains in this list originate from one sample, sequenced in a study of cytomegalovirus exposure and HLA in healthy donors. In the PCR, 60 Vbeta and 13 Jbeta primers were used. Method: immunoSEQ multiplex PCR; TCRdb's copy keeps in-frame clones and lacks some. The data show roughly 120,000 clones, about 73% seen once. The specimen sequenced was PBMCs. The receptors here all came from a woman in her twenties or thirties in good health and CMV-seropositive.

J is TRBJ2-1 and V is TRBV7-9; the match to TRBD2 covers 15 bases. CDR1 and CDR2 (germline): SEHNR, FQNEAQ (reference sequence). V dropped 5 bases and J dropped 4; count of bases not matched to a gene: 3. The CDR3 is 16 residues long. The CDR3 loop is CASSRTSGGAYNEQFF. CDR3 DNA: TGTGCCAGCAGCCGGACTAGCGGGGGGGCGTACAATGAGCAGTTCTTC.

V is TRBV18 and J is TRBJ2-5; no clear D. The CDR3 sequence is 12 residues long. Germline V gene data show CDR1 as KGHSH and CDR2 as LQKENI. Trimming removed 2 bases from V and 5 bases from J, with 6 bases in between. This CDR3 reads CASSPKPETQYF. Here the CDR3 DNA reads TGTGCCAGCTCACCAAAGCCGGAGACCCAGTACTTC. Full variable domain (outside the CDR3, taken from reference TRBV18 and TRBJ2-5): NAGVMQNPRHLVRRRGQEARLRCSPMKGHSHVYWYRQLPEEGLKFMVYLQKENIIDESGMPKERFSAEFPKEGPSILRIQQVVRGDSAAYFCASSPKPETQYFGPGTRLLVL.

The rearrangement links TRBV5-1 to TRBJ2-5; D possibly corresponds to TRBD2 (6 bases). In germline, CDR1 is SGHRS, CDR2 YFSETQ. The CDR3 extends over 20 amino acids. Between the trimmed V and J ends, which lost 1 base and 2 bases, there was a span of 27 bases. CDR3 DNA: TGCGCCAGCAGCTTGTTAAGCGCCCGAGGACCAGCGGGCGCACAAGAGACCCAGTACTTC. It yields the protein CASSLLSARGPAGAQETQYF.

The rearrangement uses TRBV27 and TRBJ1-5; D ambiguous. CDR1 is MNHEY, CDR2 SMNVEV, per germline (reference sequence). V lost 5 bases, J lost 5 bases, and 4 bases lay in between. The CDR3 spans 11 residues. The CDR3 region is CASSLYQPQHF. CDR3 in DNA: TGTGCCAGCAGTCTCTATCAGCCCCAGCATTTT.

V usage is TRBV6-6 and J usage is TRBJ1-5; D unresolved. CDR1 MNHNY and CDR2 SVGAGI come from the germline V gene (reference sequence). The CDR3 is made up of 14 amino acids. Trimming took 3 bases from V and 0 from J, leaving 6 bases between them. Here the CDR3 DNA reads TGTGCCAGCAGTTATGGCTCTAGCAATCAGCCCCAGCATTTT. The encoded protein is CASSYGSSNQPQHF.

This chain links TRBV2 with TRBJ1-4; D gene unclear. Per germline, CDR1 SNHLY and CDR2 FYNNEI. This CDR3 has 14 amino acids. V was cut by 8 bases and J by 5 bases, with 15 bases left in between. In nucleotides, the CDR3 is TGTGCCAGCCAGAGGGATACGGAGAATGAAAAACTGTTTTTT. Protein: CASQRDTENEKLFF. The variable domain in full, completed from reference TRBV2 and TRBJ1-4, reads EPEVTQTPSHQVTQMGQEVILRCVPISNHLYFYWYRQILGQKVEFLVSFYNNEISEKSEIFDDQFSVERPDGSNFTLKIRSTKLEDSAMYFCASQRDTENEKLFFGSGTQLSVL.

The J gene is TRBJ2-5, the V gene TRBV7-9; TRBD2 aligns across 9 bases. Germline CDR1 SEHNR, CDR2 FQNEAQ (reference sequence). There are 19 residues in the CDR3. V was pared by 5 bases and J by 5 bases, with 21 bases of the junction left unmatched. The CDR3 nucleotides read TGTGCCAGCAGCCCCCCCAAGGGTGGACCGGGACTAGCTTGGGAGACCCAGTACTTC. Residues: CASSPPKGGPGLAWETQYF.

This clone has a handful of counts. The CDR3 loop reads CASSPRGGGGSTDTQYF. The CDR3, as DNA: TGTGCCAGCAGCCCCAGGGGAGGCGGGGGGAGCACAGATACGCAGTATTTT. The chain uses TRBV7-2 and TRBJ2-3; the match to TRBD2 covers 8 bases. Germline lookup yields CDR1 SGHTA and CDR2 FQGNSA. The CDR3 totals 17 residues. V lost 5 bases to trimming and J lost 0 bases; unmatched junction nucleotides: 10. The complete variable domain, with remaining parts taken from reference TRBV7-2 and TRBJ2-3, reads GAGVSQSPSNKVTEKGKDVELRCDPISGHTALYWYRQSLGQGLEFLIYFQGNSAPDKSGLPSDRFSAERTGGSVSTLTIQRTQQEDSAVYLCASSPRGGGGSTDTQYFGPGTRLTVL.

CDR3 coding DNA: TGTGCCAGCAGTGAATGGGGACTACCCCCGAACAATGAGCAGTTCTTC. Translated, it gives CASSEWGLPPNNEQFF. The chain combines TRBV6-1 with TRBJ2-1; 7 bases match TRBD2. The CDR3 sequence is 16 residues long. CDR1 and CDR2 (germline): MNHNS, SASEGT. With 2 bases clipped from V and 5 bases from J, the junction kept 9 bases outside the gene matches.

The chain joins TRBV7-9 to TRBJ2-1; possibly TRBD2 for D (5 bases). The V end lost 2 bases, the J end lost 8 bases, and 13 bases lay between the germline ends. This CDR3 is 14 amino acids long. Germline V gene sequence: CDR1 SEHNR, CDR2 FQNEAQ (reference sequence). CDR3 coding DNA: TGTGCCAGCAGCTTATCCCTAGCAGTACATGAGCAGTTCTTC. Translating gives CASSLSLAVHEQFF. The variable domain in full, completed from reference TRBV7-9 and TRBJ2-1, reads DTGVSQNPRHKITKRGQNVTFRCDPISEHNRLYWYRQTLGQGPEFLTYFQNEAQLEKSRLLSDRFSAERPKGSFSTLEIQRTEQGDSAMYLCASSLSLAVHEQFFGPGTRLTVL.

The chain recombines TRBV18 with TRBJ2-7, with a weak D call TRBD2 (6 bases). V was trimmed by 6 bases and J by 6 bases, leaving 15 bases between them. CDR1 is KGHSH and CDR2 is LQKENI in the germline V gene. CDR3 length: 13 amino acids. CDR3 coding DNA: TGTGCCAGCTCCTTGGAGGGAGGTGGCGAGCAGTACTTC. As protein: CASSLEGGGEQYF.

This rearrangement joins TRBV25-1 to TRBJ2-5, with TRBD1 matching over 8 bases. The CDR3 totals 14 residues. Germline CDR1 MGHDK, CDR2 SYGVNS. V gave up 4 bases and J gave up 5 bases; unmatched junction bases: 6. Here the CDR3 DNA reads TGTGCCAGCAGTGGTACAGGGGGTCGGGAGACCCAGTACTTC. Translation gives CASSGTGGRETQYF.

The chain has TRBV2 and TRBJ2-7; 7 bases align to TRBD1. V trimming: 6 bases; J trimming: 5 bases; junction bases outside the gene matches: 10. CDR3 length equals 14 residues. Germline V gives CDR1 SNHLY, CDR2 FYNNEI. As DNA, the CDR3 is TGTGCCAGCAGATTCAGGGGGACGAGCAACGAGCAGTACTTC. This sequence encodes CASRFRGTSNEQYF. Full variable domain (outside the CDR3, taken from reference TRBV2 and TRBJ2-7): EPEVTQTPSHQVTQMGQEVILRCVPISNHLYFYWYRQILGQKVEFLVSFYNNEISEKSEIFDDQFSVERPDGSNFTLKIRSTKLEDSAMYFCASRFRGTSNEQYFGPGTRLTVT.

The rearrangement links TRBV4-3 to TRBJ2-2, with D tentatively TRBD1 (6 bases). V lost 0 bases to trimming and J lost 5 bases, with 10 bases between them. The CDR3 length is 15 residues. Germline V gene data show CDR1 as LGHNA and CDR2 as YSLEER. CDR3 loop: CASSQDQGWTGELFF. The CDR3 nucleotides read TGCGCCAGCAGCCAAGATCAGGGGTGGACCGGGGAGCTGTTTTTT.

The chain employs TRBV29-1 and TRBJ2-7, with 10 bases identical to TRBD1. The CDR3 totals 15 residues. The V segment lost 4 bases and the J segment 4 bases; nucleotides outside the gene matches: 10. Germline assignment: CDR1 SQVTM and CDR2 ANQGSEA. The DNA of the CDR3 is TGCAGCGTTGGACGGTCCGGGACAGGGGCGTACGAGCAGTACTTC. As protein: CSVGRSGTGAYEQYF.

This clone was observed a single time. The CDR3 DNA follows: TGTGCCAGCAGTTTACGGGGTGCCAATCAGCCCCAGCATTTT. Its protein product is CASSLRGANQPQHF. The rearrangement links TRBV2 to TRBJ1-5; D is undetermined. V lost 5 bases and J lost 3, with 11 bases in between. Looked up from germline, CDR1 is SNHLY and CDR2 is FYNNEI. This CDR3 is 14 amino acids long.

This rearrangement joins TRBV2 to TRBJ1-3; 7 bases fit TRBD1. Germline loops: CDR1 SNHLY, CDR2 FYNNEI. V gave up 3 bases and J gave up 4 bases; unmatched junction bases: 6. The CDR3 extends over 15 amino acids. This CDR3 is CASSDPTGYGNTIYF. The DNA for the CDR3 is TGTGCCAGCAGTGATCCGACAGGGTACGGAAACACCATATATTTT.